The 27 T cell receptor beta chains below all came from one sample that was sequenced in a study of neurological immune-mediated disorders. TCRdb reprocessed the 5' RACE reads via MiXCR and lists one record per CDR3 protein. The sample records 75,000 to 80,000 distinct CDR3 sequences, 4.5% to 6.5% being singletons. Specimen: PBMCs. The receptors here all came from a woman aged 25 to 45 with multiple sclerosis.

This clonotype appeared a few times. Compared with germline, one end of the junction differs, possibly owing to a read error. The chain couples TRBV20-1 to TRBJ1-2; D uncertain. The CDR3 contains 13 residues. Germline CDR1 and CDR2: DFQATT and SNEGSKA (reference sequence). CDR3 nucleotides: TGCAGTGATAGAGGCAGGATGACCTATGGCTACACCTTC. Protein product: CSDRGRMTYGYTF.

This clonotype came up many times. This chain links TRBV28 with TRBJ1-2, with 12 bases that match TRBD1. Germline values: CDR1 MDHEN, CDR2 SYDVKM. V dropped 7 bases and J dropped 7; count of bases not matched to a gene: 10. The CDR3 has 15 amino acids. CDR3 nucleotide sequence: TGTGCCAGCATCCTAGCGGGACAGGGGGCTGTTGGCTACACCTTC. As protein: CASILAGQGAVGYTF.

This clonotype was seen repeatedly, ten times or more. J is TRBJ1-2 and V is TRBV7-2; TRBD1 is a possible D gene (5 bases). The CDR3 is 15 amino acids. The ends were cut back, 1 base at V and 2 bases at J, with 11 bases in the middle. The germline gives CDR1 SGHTA, CDR2 FQGNSA. The CDR3 DNA is TGTGCCAGCAGCTTAGAGGCAGGGTTGAACTATGGCTACACCTTC. It codes for CASSLEAGLNYGYTF. Drawing the rest from reference TRBV7-2 and TRBJ1-2, the complete variable domain is GAGVSQSPSNKVTEKGKDVELRCDPISGHTALYWYRQSLGQGLEFLIYFQGNSAPDKSGLPSDRFSAERTGGSVSTLTIQRTQQEDSAVYLCASSLEAGLNYGYTFGSGTRLTVV.

Many counts were recorded for this clonotype. The chain uses TRBV12-3 or TRBV12-4 and TRBJ2-7; either TRBD1 or TRBD2 may fit D (5 bases each). CDR3 length: 13 residues. V shed 6 bases and J shed 2 bases, with 11 bases lying between them. The CDR3 here is CASSRDHAYEQYF. CDR3 nucleotides: TGTGCCAGCAGCCGGGACCACGCCTACGAGCAGTACTTC.

This clonotype has ten or more counts. The rearrangement joins TRBV5-1 to TRBJ2-7; either TRBD1 or TRBD2 may fit D (5 bases each). Trimming removed 5 bases at V and 2 bases at J, with 11 bases between. The germline CDR1 and CDR2 sequences are SGHRS and YFSETQ. CDR3 length equals 13 residues. The DNA for the CDR3 is TGCGCCAGCAGTTGGGACCAGGCCTACGAGCAGTACTTC. It specifies CASSWDQAYEQYF. Full variable domain (outside the CDR3, taken from reference TRBV5-1 and TRBJ2-7): KAGVTQTPRYLIKTRGQQVTLSCSPISGHRSVSWYQQTPGQGLQFLFEYFSETQRNKGNFPGRFSGRQFSNSRSEMNVSTLELGDSALYLCASSWDQAYEQYFGPGTRLTVT.

This clonotype appeared many times. This chain uses TRBV5-6 with TRBJ2-7; the D gene is possibly TRBD2 (6 bases). The CDR3 sequence is 14 residues long. With 4 bases removed from V and 3 bases from J, the gap between germline ends came to 14 bases. Germline V gives CDR1 SGHDT, CDR2 YYEEEE. This chain's CDR3 is CASSPRGWDYEQYF. CDR3 in DNA: TGTGCCAGCAGCCCCCGGGGGTGGGACTACGAGCAGTACTTC. Combining the CDR3 with reference TRBV5-6 and TRBJ2-7 gives the whole variable domain DAGVTQSPTHLIKTRGQQVTLRCSPKSGHDTVSWYQQALGQGPQFIFQYYEEEERQRGNFPDRFSGHQFPNYSSELNVNALLLGDSALYLCASSPRGWDYEQYFGPGTRLTVT.

This clonotype was counted many times. CDR3 sequence reads: CASSRGGLNTGELFF. In DNA form, the CDR3 reads TGTGCCAGCAGTCGGGGGGGCCTGAACACCGGGGAGCTGTTTTTT. The chain is built from TRBV9 and TRBJ2-2, with TRBD2 matching 8 bases. V was pared by 5 bases and J by 1 base, with 4 bases of the junction left unmatched. This CDR3 contains 15 residues. The germline CDR1 and CDR2 sequences are SGDLS and YYNGEE.

At least ten counts were recorded for this clonotype. V gene TRBV20-1 combines with J gene TRBJ2-3; 9 bases align to TRBD1. V shed 6 bases, J shed 3 bases, and the junction held 7 bases outside the gene matches. The CDR3 is 14 residues long. The germline V gene encodes CDR1 DFQATT and CDR2 SNEGSKA (reference sequence). CDR3 protein: CSAESGQGTDTQYF. The CDR3 coding sequence is TGCAGTGCCGAATCGGGACAGGGTACAGATACGCAGTATTTT.

This clonotype has at least ten counts. In nucleotides, the CDR3 is TGTGCCAGCAAGGGACTTTTCAGGTCAGGAGAGGAGACCCAGTACTTC. Translated: CASKGLFRSGEETQYF. The rearrangement links TRBV27 to TRBJ2-5; TRBD2 might be the D (6 bases). The CDR3 runs 16 residues. From germline, CDR1 is MNHEY and CDR2 SMNVEV (reference sequence). The germline V and J ends were trimmed by 7 bases and 5 bases, with 23 bases remaining between them.

Remarks on this clonotype: A much bigger clone sits one base away, suggesting this may be a read error. The chain has TRBV12-3 or TRBV12-4 and TRBJ2-2, with D maybe TRBD2 (6 bases). The ends were cut back, 5 bases at V and 7 bases at J, with 11 bases in the middle. This CDR3 spans 13 amino acids. The CDR3 sequence: CASSGKGGGELFF. In DNA, the CDR3 is TGTGCCAGCAGTGGAAAGGGAGGCGGGGAGCTGTTTTTT.

Many counts were recorded for this clonotype. The J gene is TRBJ2-2, the V gene TRBV6-1; 7 bases align to TRBD1. This CDR3 has 16 residues. CDR1 is MNHNS and CDR2 is SASEGT in the germline V gene. The V segment lost 4 bases and the J segment 3 bases; nucleotides outside the gene matches: 8. CDR3 in DNA: TGTGCCAGCAGTGCCCTGACAGGGATTTACACCGGGGAGCTGTTTTTT. Translating gives CASSALTGIYTGELFF.

The rearrangement joins TRBV28 to TRBJ1-1; a possible D gene is TRBD1 (5 bases). The germline V and J ends were trimmed by 1 base and 7 bases, with 13 bases remaining between them. The CDR3 is 14 amino acids. Germline-derived CDR1 and CDR2 are MDHEN and SYDVKM. The DNA for the CDR3 is TGTGCCAGCAGTTTATTATCCCCCGACAGTGAAGCTTTCTTT. It codes for CASSLLSPDSEAFF. The entire variable domain, with the rest obtained from reference TRBV28 and TRBJ1-1, is as follows: DVKVTQSSRYLVKRTGEKVFLECVQDMDHENMFWYRQDPGLGLRLIYFSYDVKMKEKGDIPEGYSVSREKKERFSLILESASTNQTSMYLCASSLLSPDSEAFFGQGTRLTVV.

Many counts were recorded for this clonotype. The genes are TRBV5-1 and TRBJ1-1; D is perhaps TRBD1 (5 bases). The CDR3 length is 16 residues. Germline lookup yields CDR1 SGHRS and CDR2 YFSETQ. V was cut by 6 bases and J by 3 bases, with 21 bases left in between. The CDR3 DNA reads TGCGCCAGCAACGTACTAGAATTTGGGGGGTACACTGAAGCTTTCTTT. Protein sequence: CASNVLEFGGYTEAFF. Looking up the rest from reference TRBV5-1 and TRBJ1-1 gives the full variable domain: KAGVTQTPRYLIKTRGQQVTLSCSPISGHRSVSWYQQTPGQGLQFLFEYFSETQRNKGNFPGRFSGRQFSNSRSEMNVSTLELGDSALYLCASNVLEFGGYTEAFFGQGTRLTVV.

This clonotype was recorded many times. In nucleotides, the CDR3 is TGTGCCAGCAGTCAAGGGACAGGGAGGAATACGCAGTATTTT. Translating gives CASSQGTGRNTQYF. The rearrangement joins TRBV27 to TRBJ2-3; 9 bases align to TRBD1. The CDR3 is 14 residues long. The junction had 7 bases not matched to a gene; V was cut back by 5 bases and J by 7 bases. Looked up from germline, CDR1 is MNHEY and CDR2 is SMNVEV (reference sequence).

This clonotype was counted many times. The chain combines TRBV5-1 with TRBJ1-2, with 7 bases fitting TRBD1. This CDR3 region has 14 residues. The V and J ends lost 4 bases and 8 bases, in that order; junction bases with no gene match: 11. The germline CDR1 and CDR2 sequences are SGHRS and YFSETQ. The CDR3 nucleotides are TGCGCCAGCAGCACAGGGGCTCCCGGTAGGGGCTACACCTTC. Translating gives CASSTGAPGRGYTF. The variable domain in full, with the rest retrieved from reference TRBV5-1 and TRBJ1-2, is KAGVTQTPRYLIKTRGQQVTLSCSPISGHRSVSWYQQTPGQGLQFLFEYFSETQRNKGNFPGRFSGRQFSNSRSEMNVSTLELGDSALYLCASSTGAPGRGYTFGSGTRLTVV.

The table lists this clonotype with many counts. The V and J genes are TRBV5-5 and TRBJ2-1; D possibly corresponds to TRBD2 (7 bases). CDR1 is SGHKS and CDR2 is YYEKEE in the germline V gene (reference sequence). This CDR3 spans 17 amino acids. The V end lost 4 bases, the J end lost 3 bases, and 20 bases lay between the germline ends. The CDR3 nucleotides are TGTGCCAGCAGCCGGAGGGTAGGGGGGGCCCACTACAATGAGCAGTTCTTC. Protein sequence: CASSRRVGGAHYNEQFF.

This clonotype has at least ten counts. This sequence joins TRBV3-1 and TRBJ2-3; 10 nucleotides match TRBD2. V shed 0 bases and J 7 bases; nucleotides not matched to a gene: 1. Germline CDR1 reads LGHDT; CDR2 reads YNNKEL (reference sequence). This CDR3 region has 14 residues. CDR3 protein: CASSQDTSGNTQYF. The CDR3 nucleotides are TGTGCCAGCAGCCAAGATACTAGCGGGAATACGCAGTATTTT.

At least ten counts were recorded for this clonotype. This rearrangement joins TRBV7-7 to TRBJ2-5, with D tentatively TRBD2 (5 bases). Trimming cost V 2 bases and J 4 bases, with 11 bases left between them. This CDR3 contains 14 residues. Per the germline V gene, CDR1 is SSHAT and CDR2 is FNYEAQ (reference sequence). In nucleotides, the CDR3 is TGTGCCAGCAGCTTAATGGGGAGCGGAGAGACCCAGTACTTC. The encoded protein is CASSLMGSGETQYF.

This clonotype was seen only a few times. Being one base from a much bigger clone, this may be a read error. The chain couples TRBV5-1 to TRBJ1-3, with D possibly TRBD1 on 6 matching bases. The CDR3 extends over 15 amino acids. Germline assignment: CDR1 SGHRS and CDR2 YFSETQ. Here the CDR3 DNA reads TGCGCCATCAGCTATCAGGGGAACTTTGGAAACACCATATATTTT. Protein product: CAISYQGNFGNTIYF.

This clonotype was seen repeatedly, ten times or more. The chain has TRBV28 and TRBJ2-7; 7 bases match TRBD1. CDR1 and CDR2 from the germline V gene are MDHEN and SYDVKM. The CDR3 runs to 15 residues. With V trimmed by 4 bases and J by 4 bases, 10 bases remained unmatched. The CDR3, as DNA: TGTGCCAGCAGTTCCGCTGGGACAGCCCGTTACGAGCAGTACTTC. Its protein product is CASSSAGTARYEQYF.

This clonotype appeared a few times. The genes are TRBV5-4 and TRBJ2-3; TRBD1 agrees at 10 bases. After removal of 4 bases from V and 6 bases from J, the junction contained 11 bases not matched to a gene. The CDR3 covers 16 residues. Germline CDR1 reads SGHNT; CDR2 reads YYREEE (reference sequence). CDR3 amino acids: CASSAGGGTGVDTQYF. Here the CDR3 DNA reads TGTGCCAGCAGCGCCGGTGGAGGGACAGGGGTGGATACGCAGTATTTT. Full variable domain (rest looked up from reference TRBV5-4 and TRBJ2-3): ETGVTQSPTHLIKTRGQQVTLRCSSQSGHNTVSWYQQALGQGPQFIFQYYREEENGRGNFPPRFSGLQFPNYSSELNVNALELDDSALYLCASSAGGGTGVDTQYFGPGTRLTVL.

This clonotype turned up a few times. The CDR3 loop reads CAINPVPHTGELFF. The CDR3 nucleotides read TGTGCCATCAACCCGGTCCCGCACACCGGGGAGCTGTTTTTT. This chain connects TRBV6-2 or TRBV6-3 to TRBJ2-2; D not certain. Germline V gene lookup returns CDR1 MNHEY and CDR2 SVGEGT. The CDR3 covers 14 residues. V was trimmed by 10 bases and J by 3 bases, leaving 15 bases between them.

This clonotype has ten or more counts. The CDR3: CASSLTQGEGGYTF. The CDR3 coding sequence is TGTGCCAGCAGCTTGACCCAGGGGGAAGGAGGCTACACCTTC. The rearrangement links TRBV7-2 to TRBJ1-2, with 7 bases matching TRBD1. J lost 8 bases, V lost 3 bases, and 9 bases had no gene match. The CDR3 is 14 amino acids. Germline CDR1 is SGHTA and CDR2 is FQGNSA.

This clonotype was observed at least ten times. The rearrangement joins TRBV5-1 to TRBJ2-3; 9 bases map to TRBD2. Germline V CDR1 and CDR2: SGHRS, YFSETQ. The CDR3 is made up of 14 amino acids. The V and J ends lost 6 bases and 5 bases, in that order; junction bases with no gene match: 7. The chain's CDR3 is CASNLGLARDTQYF. Written as DNA, the CDR3 is TGCGCCAGCAACCTGGGACTAGCTAGAGATACGCAGTATTTT.

This clonotype has more than one count but fewer than ten. The V gene is TRBV14, the J gene TRBJ2-3; 7 bases are a match to TRBD1. The CDR3 loop spans 17 amino acids. Unmatched junction bases numbered 11, after V lost 4 bases and J lost 1 base. Per the germline V gene, CDR1 is SGHDN and CDR2 is FVKESK. The CDR3 sequence: CASSLMTPGQRTDTQYF. The CDR3 DNA follows: TGTGCCAGCAGCCTCATGACTCCGGGACAGCGCACAGATACGCAGTATTTT.

The chain combines TRBV10-3 with TRBJ1-1, with D perhaps matching TRBD1 (5 bases). Germline lookup yields CDR1 ENHRY and CDR2 SYGVKD. Trimming took off 3 bases at V and 2 bases at J, with 10 bases between the two ends. This CDR3 has 14 residues. The CDR3 region has the DNA TGTGCCATCAGTGACCCAAGGGGAAACACTGAAGCTTTCTTT. Translation: CAISDPRGNTEAFF.

This clonotype was recorded many times. This sequence joins TRBV20-1 and TRBJ2-7, with D possibly being TRBD1 (6 bases). Per the germline V gene, CDR1 is DFQATT and CDR2 is SNEGSKA (reference sequence). The CDR3 is 14 residues long. V was clipped by 6 bases and J by 2 bases, with 17 bases between them. The DNA for the CDR3 is TGCAGTGCCCCTAAGGTGAACAGGGCCTACGAGCAGTACTTC. This encodes CSAPKVNRAYEQYF.